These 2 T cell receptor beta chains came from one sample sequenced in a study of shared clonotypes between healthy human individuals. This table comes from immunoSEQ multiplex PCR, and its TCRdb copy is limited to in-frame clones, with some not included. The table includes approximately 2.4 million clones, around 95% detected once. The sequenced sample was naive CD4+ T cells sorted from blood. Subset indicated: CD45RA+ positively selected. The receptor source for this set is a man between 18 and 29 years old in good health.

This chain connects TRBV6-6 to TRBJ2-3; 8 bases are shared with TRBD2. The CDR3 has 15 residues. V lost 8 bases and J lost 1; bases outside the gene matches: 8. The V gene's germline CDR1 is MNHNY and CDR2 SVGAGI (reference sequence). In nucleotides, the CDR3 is TGTGCCAGCCGAAAAGCGGGAGCCGGCACAGATACGCAGTATTTT. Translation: CASRKAGAGTDTQYF.

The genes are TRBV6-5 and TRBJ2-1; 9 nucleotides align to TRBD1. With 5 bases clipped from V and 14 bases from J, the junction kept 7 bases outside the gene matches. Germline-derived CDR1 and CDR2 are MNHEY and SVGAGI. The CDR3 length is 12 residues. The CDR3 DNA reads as TGTGCCAGCAGTCGAGGACAGGGGCAGGAGTTCTTC. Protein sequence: CASSRGQGQEFF.